These T cell receptor beta chains were read from a single sample in a study of shared clonotypes between healthy human individuals. Method: immunoSEQ multiplex PCR; TCRdb's copy keeps in-frame clones and lacks some. The sample has over 2 million clones; approximately 90% are singletons. The sample taken for sequencing was naive CD4+ T cells from PBMCs. Receptors originate from a man aged 18 to 29 in good health. Some clones in this sample may be carry-over from other donors' samples. Each CDR3 is given with its conserved first and last residue. A D gene is named only where the DNA matches it firmly. Some rows mark clone size as missing; the rest say once, few, many or name a class of expanded clone.

clone_size j_call d_call v_call cdr3_nt cdr3_aa
. TRBJ1-2 TRBD1 TRBV11-2 TGTGCCAGCAGCCCCTTTGGACAGGGGGCGGATGGCTACACCTTC CASSPFGQGADGYTF
. TRBJ2-3 . TRBV28 TGTGCCAGCAGTTTATCCGGGGACTCAGATACGCAGTATTTT CASSLSGDSDTQYF
. TRBJ2-4 TRBD1 TRBV25-1 TGTGCCAGCAGTGAATATAAACGACAGGGTAACATTCAGTACTTC CASSEYKRQGNIQYF
. TRBJ2-6 . TRBV5-5 TGTGCCAGCAGCCGGGAGTGGTTCTCTGGGGCCAACGTCCTGACTTTC CASSREWFSGANVLTF
. TRBJ2-7 . TRBV7-6 TGTGCCAGCAGCCCCCCCACGAGGGGGTGGGGGACCATCCACGAGCAGTACTTC CASSPPTRGWGTIHEQYF
. TRBJ1-2 . TRBV18 TGTGCCAGCTCACCAGGGCTAACCCAAGGGGATGGCTACACCTTC CASSPGLTQGDGYTF
. TRBJ2-7 TRBD2 TRBV6-1 TGTGCCAGCATCTCGGGAGGGCCTTCAAACGAGCAGTACTTC CASISGGPSNEQYF
. TRBJ2-2 TRBD2 TRBV19 TGTGCCAGTAGTACTCGAGGGACTAGCGGGACGAACACCGGGGAGCTGTTTTTT CASSTRGTSGTNTGELFF
. TRBJ1-1 . TRBV11-2 TGTGCCAGCAGCTCTTGGACACACGTTAACACTGAAGCTTTCTTT CASSSWTHVNTEAFF
. TRBJ1-1 . TRBV7-9 TGTGCCAGCACCAGGGGCAGTCTGAACACTGAAGCTTTCTTT CASTRGSLNTEAFF
. TRBJ1-5 . TRBV6-5 TGTGCCAGCAGTTACTCCGGGAGTCAGCCCCAGCATTTT CASSYSGSQPQHF
. TRBJ2-2 . TRBV11-2 TGTGCCAGCAGCCCTTCGGGAGTTGGGACCGGGGAGCTGTTTTTT CASSPSGVGTGELFF
. TRBJ1-5 . TRBV7-2 TGTGCCAGCAGTCCTCCCGGGGCGGGAGGGCAGCCCCAGCATTTT CASSPPGAGGQPQHF
. TRBJ2-2 TRBD1 TRBV6-6 TGTGCCAGCAGTAGACTACAGGGGCACACCGGGGAGCTGTTTTTT CASSRLQGHTGELFF
few TRBJ1-4 TRBD1 TRBV7-9 TGTGCCAGCAGCATGCCTAACAGGGGAAGGGATGAAAAACTGTTTTTT CASSMPNRGRDEKLFF